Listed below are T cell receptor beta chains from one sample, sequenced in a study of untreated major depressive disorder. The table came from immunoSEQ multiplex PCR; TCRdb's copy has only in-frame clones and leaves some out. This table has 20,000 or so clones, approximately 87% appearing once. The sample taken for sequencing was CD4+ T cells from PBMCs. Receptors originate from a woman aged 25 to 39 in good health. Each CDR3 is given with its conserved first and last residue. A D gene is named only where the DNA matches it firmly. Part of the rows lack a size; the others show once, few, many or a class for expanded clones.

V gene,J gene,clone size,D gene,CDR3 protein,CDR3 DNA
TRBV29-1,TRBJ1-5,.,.,CSVEVGSNQPQHF,TGCAGCGTTGAGGTAGGGAGCAATCAGCCCCAGCATTTT
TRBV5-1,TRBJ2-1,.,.,CASSLDRNEQFF,TGCGCCAGCAGCTTGGACAGGAATGAGCAGTTCTTC
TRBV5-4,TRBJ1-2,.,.,CASTRGGAQIDGYTF,TGTGCCAGCACAAGAGGTGGGGCACAGATCGATGGCTACACCTTC
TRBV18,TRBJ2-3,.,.,CASSPTGRGFADTQYF,TGTGCCAGCTCACCCACCGGGCGGGGTTTCGCAGATACGCAGTATTTT
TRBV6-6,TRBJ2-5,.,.,CASSAPGGQGTQYF,TGTGCCAGCAGTGCCCCTGGGGGCCAAGGGACCCAGTACTTC
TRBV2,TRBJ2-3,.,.,CASLRQGNTDTQYF,TGTGCCAGCCTGAGGCAGGGGAACACAGATACGCAGTATTTT
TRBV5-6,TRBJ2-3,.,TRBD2,CASSFGLAGGTDTQYF,TGTGCCAGCAGCTTCGGACTAGCGGGGGGCACAGATACGCAGTATTTT
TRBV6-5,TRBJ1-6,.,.,CASTQGSDYNSPLHF,TGTGCCAGCACCCAAGGGTCAGACTATAATTCACCCCTCCACTTT
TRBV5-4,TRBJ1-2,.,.,CASSLGGRPNYGYTF,TGTGCCAGCAGCTTGGGAGGGCGCCCTAACTATGGCTACACCTTC
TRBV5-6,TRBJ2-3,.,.,CASRTRTSTDTQYF,TGTGCCAGCAGGACAAGAACTAGCACAGATACGCAGTATTTT
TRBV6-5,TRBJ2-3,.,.,CASSSQGADPMNTQYF,TGTGCCAGCAGTTCCCAAGGAGCAGACCCCATGAATACGCAGTATTTT
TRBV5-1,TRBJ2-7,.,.,CASSIETEQYF,TGCGCCAGCAGCATTGAAACCGAGCAGTACTTC
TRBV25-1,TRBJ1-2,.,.,CASSDWGGYTF,TGTGCCAGCAGTGATTGGGGTGGCTACACCTTC
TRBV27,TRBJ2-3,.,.,CASSFRGTDTQYF,TGTGCCAGCAGTTTTAGGGGCACAGATACGCAGTATTTT
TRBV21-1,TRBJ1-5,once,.,CASSPVYSNQPQHF,TGTGCCAGCAGTCCGGTTTATAGCAATCAGCCCCAGCATTTT
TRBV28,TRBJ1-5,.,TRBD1,CASGDRDRGSNQPQHF,TGTGCCAGCGGGGACCGGGACAGGGGGAGCAATCAGCCCCAGCATTTT
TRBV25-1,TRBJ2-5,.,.,CASKGRMSQETQYF,TGTGCCAGCAAAGGCAGAATGTCCCAAGAGACCCAGTACTTC
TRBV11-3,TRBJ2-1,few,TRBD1,CASSLGGQAVNEQFF,TGTGCCAGCAGCTTAGGGGGACAGGCGGTTAATGAGCAGTTCTTC
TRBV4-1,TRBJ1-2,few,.,CASSHLNLVESYGYTF,TGCGCCAGCAGCCACCTCAATTTGGTAGAGAGCTATGGCTACACCTTC
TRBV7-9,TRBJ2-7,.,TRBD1,CASSRRTGDGYEQYF,TGTGCCAGCAGCAGACGGACAGGGGACGGCTACGAGCAGTACTTC
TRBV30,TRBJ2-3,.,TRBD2,CAWEAGLANTDTQYF,TGTGCCTGGGAGGCGGGACTAGCGAACACAGATACGCAGTATTTT
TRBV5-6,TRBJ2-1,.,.,CASSLESQGDNEQFF,TGTGCCAGCAGCTTGGAAAGTCAGGGTGACAATGAGCAGTTCTTC
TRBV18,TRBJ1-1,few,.,CASSPSGAAEAAFF,TGTGCCAGCTCACCATCGGGGGCGGCTGAGGCGGCTTTCTTT
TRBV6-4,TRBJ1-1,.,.,CASRALGGVTEAFF,TGTGCCTCCCGGGCCCTGGGAGGGGTCACTGAAGCTTTCTTT
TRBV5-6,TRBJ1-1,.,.,CASSEAWNTEAFF,TGTGCCAGCAGCGAGGCCTGGAACACTGAAGCTTTCTTT
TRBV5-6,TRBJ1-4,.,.,CASSFDTEHEKLFF,TGTGCCAGCAGCTTTGATACAGAGCATGAAAAACTGTTTTTT
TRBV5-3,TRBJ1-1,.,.,CARSPTDPEAFF,TGTGCCAGAAGCCCTACAGACCCTGAAGCTTTCTTT
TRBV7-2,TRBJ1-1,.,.,CASSLVTGMAPTEAFF,TGTGCCAGCAGCTTGGTAACAGGGATGGCCCCCACTGAAGCTTTCTTT
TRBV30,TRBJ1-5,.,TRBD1,CAWDKDRTGRNQPQHF,TGTGCCTGGGACAAGGATAGGACAGGCCGCAATCAGCCCCAGCATTTT
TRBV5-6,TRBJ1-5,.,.,CASSLFNQPQHF,TGTGCCAGCAGCTTGTTCAATCAGCCCCAGCATTTT
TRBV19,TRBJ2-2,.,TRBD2,CASSTRGGVNTGELFF,TGTGCCAGTAGTACCCGGGGGGGTGTAAACACCGGGGAGCTGTTTTTT
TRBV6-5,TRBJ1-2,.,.,CASSPRRRGFYGYTF,TGTGCCAGCAGTCCCCGGCGGCGGGGGTTCTATGGCTACACCTTC
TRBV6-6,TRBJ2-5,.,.,CASSSYSREETQYF,TGTGCCAGCAGTTCATACAGCAGGGAAGAGACCCAGTACTTC
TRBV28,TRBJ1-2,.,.,CASSSGGNYGYTF,TGTGCCAGCAGTTCCGGGGGAAACTATGGCTACACCTTC
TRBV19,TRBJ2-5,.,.,CASSQGWETQYF,TGTGCCAGTAGTCAGGGGTGGGAGACCCAGTACTTC
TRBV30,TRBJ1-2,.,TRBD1,CASGTGLNYGYTF,TGTGCCTCTGGGACAGGGCTTAACTATGGCTACACCTTC
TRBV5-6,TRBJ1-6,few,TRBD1,CASSTYRTGVPNNSPLHF,TGTGCCAGCAGCACCTACCGGACAGGGGTACCGAATAATTCACCCCTCCACTTT
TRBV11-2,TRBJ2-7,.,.,CASSLGFSSYEQYF,TGTGCCAGCAGCTTAGGGTTTAGCTCCTACGAGCAGTACTTC
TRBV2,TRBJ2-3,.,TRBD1,CASSVRQGSDTQYF,TGTGCCAGCAGTGTAAGACAGGGCTCAGATACGCAGTATTTT
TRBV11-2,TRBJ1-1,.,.,CASSLEWVRNTEAFF,TGTGCCAGCAGCTTAGAATGGGTGAGGAACACTGAAGCTTTCTTT
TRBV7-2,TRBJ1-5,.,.,CASSTQPGGNQPQHF,TGTGCCAGCAGTACACAGCCAGGGGGCAATCAGCCCCAGCATTTT
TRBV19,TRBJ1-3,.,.,CASRLQHLGGSGNTIYF,TGTGCCAGTAGACTACAACATTTGGGGGGCTCTGGAAACACCATATATTTT
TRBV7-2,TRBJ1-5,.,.,CASSSPGSQPQHF,TGTGCCAGCAGCTCACCGGGGTCTCAGCCCCAGCATTTT
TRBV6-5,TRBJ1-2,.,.,CASRDGLYYGYTF,TGTGCCAGCAGGGATGGACTCTACTATGGCTACACCTTC
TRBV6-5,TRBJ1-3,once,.,CASSYSWGAGNTIYF,TGTGCCAGCAGTTACTCCTGGGGGGCTGGAAACACCATATATTTT
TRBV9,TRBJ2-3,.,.,CASSVEEGSDYQSTDTQYF,TGTGCCAGCAGCGTCGAGGAGGGGTCGGACTACCAAAGCACAGATACGCAGTATTTT
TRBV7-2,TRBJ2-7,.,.,CASSLPPTGLYSYEQYF,TGTGCCAGCAGCCTCCCTCCGACAGGTTTATACTCCTACGAGCAGTACTTC
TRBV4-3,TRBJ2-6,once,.,CASSQETGLGAYHLSGANVLTF,TGCGCCAGCAGCCAAGAGACGGGCTTGGGGGCCTATCATCTCTCTGGGGCCAACGTCCTGACTTTC
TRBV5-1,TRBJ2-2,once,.,CASSWGSNTGELFF,TGCGCCAGCAGCTGGGGGTCGAACACCGGGGAGCTGTTTTTT
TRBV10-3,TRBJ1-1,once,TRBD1,CAISTGTEGTEAFF,TGTGCCATCAGTACCGGGACAGAGGGGACTGAAGCTTTCTTT
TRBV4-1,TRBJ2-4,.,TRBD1,CASSQKDRGLLAKNIQYF,TGCGCCAGCAGCCAGAAGGACAGGGGACTTCTAGCCAAAAACATTCAGTACTTC
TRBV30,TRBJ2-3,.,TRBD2,CARIGGAGGTQYF,TGTGCCCGAATCGGGGGGGCCGGTGGTACGCAGTATTTT
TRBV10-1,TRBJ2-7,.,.,CASSESNKQQYF,TGCGCCAGCAGTGAGTCCAACAAACAGCAGTACTTC
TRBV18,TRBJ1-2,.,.,CASSPSATRAQGRIGYTF,TGTGCCAGCTCACCATCCGCGACAAGGGCGCAGGGACGAATTGGCTACACCTTC
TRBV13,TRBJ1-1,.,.,CASSPRRSMNTEAFF,TGTGCCAGCAGCCCGCGTCGGTCAATGAACACTGAAGCTTTCTTT
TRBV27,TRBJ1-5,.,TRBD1,CASSSQTGWDQPQHF,TGTGCCAGCAGCTCTCAGACAGGGTGGGATCAGCCCCAGCATTTT
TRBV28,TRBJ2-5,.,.,CASSLQRGQGRVTQYF,TGTGCCAGCAGTTTACAACGGGGCCAGGGGCGGGTGACCCAGTACTTC
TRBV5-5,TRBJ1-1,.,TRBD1,CASSLQGDTEAFF,TGTGCCAGCAGCTTGCAGGGGGACACTGAAGCTTTCTTT
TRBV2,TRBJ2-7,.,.,CASPREGGPYEQYF,TGTGCCAGCCCCAGGGAGGGGGGCCCCTACGAGCAGTACTTC
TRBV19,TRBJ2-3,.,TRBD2,CASSPRTSGDADTQYF,TGTGCCAGTAGTCCTCGGACTAGCGGGGATGCAGATACGCAGTATTTT